This TCR beta chain was recorded in a study of shared clonotypes between healthy human individuals. This CDR3 contains 14 residues. The germline gives CDR1 MDHEN, CDR2 SYDVKM. Trimming removed 7 bases from V and 3 bases from J, with 12 bases in between. Some clones are missing from TCRdb's copy, which holds only in-frame ones; the method was immunoSEQ multiplex PCR. The sample lists hundreds of thousands of clones, around four fifths seen once, with 1.5% to 2% in the top ten. The source of this sequence is a woman aged 30 to 39 in good health. The sample comprised memory CD4+ T cells sorted from blood. The subset here: CD45RA-negative fraction. This sequence joins TRBV28 and TRBJ2-2; D not certain. This chain's CDR3 is CASTASFDTGELFF. The CDR3 region has the DNA TGTGCCAGCACCGCGAGTTTTGACACCGGGGAGCTGTTTTTT.